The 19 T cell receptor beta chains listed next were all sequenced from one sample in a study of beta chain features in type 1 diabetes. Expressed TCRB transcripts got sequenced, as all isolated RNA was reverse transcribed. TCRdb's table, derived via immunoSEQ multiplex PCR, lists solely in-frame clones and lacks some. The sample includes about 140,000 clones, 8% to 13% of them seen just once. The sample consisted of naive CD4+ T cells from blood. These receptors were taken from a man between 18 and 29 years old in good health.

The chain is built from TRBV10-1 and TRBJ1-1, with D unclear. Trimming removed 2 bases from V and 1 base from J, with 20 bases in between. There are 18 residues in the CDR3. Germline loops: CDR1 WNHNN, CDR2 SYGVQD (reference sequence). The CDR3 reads CASSENGILGLQNTEAFF. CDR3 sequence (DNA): TGCGCCAGCAGTGAGAATGGAATACTAGGACTGCAGAACACTGAAGCTTTCTTT.

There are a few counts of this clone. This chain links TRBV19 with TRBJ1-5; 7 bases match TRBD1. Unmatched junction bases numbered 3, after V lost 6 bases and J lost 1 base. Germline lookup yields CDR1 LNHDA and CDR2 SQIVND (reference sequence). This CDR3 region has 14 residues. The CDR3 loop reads CASRTTGSNQPQHF. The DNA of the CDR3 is TGTGCCAGTAGGACGACAGGGAGCAATCAGCCCCAGCATTTT.

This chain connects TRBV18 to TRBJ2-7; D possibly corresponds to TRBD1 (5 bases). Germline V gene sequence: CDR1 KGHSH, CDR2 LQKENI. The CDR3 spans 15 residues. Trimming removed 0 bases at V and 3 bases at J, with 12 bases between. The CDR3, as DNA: TGTGCCAGCTCACCACCCGAGGCAGGGAACTACGAGCAGTACTTC. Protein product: CASSPPEAGNYEQYF.

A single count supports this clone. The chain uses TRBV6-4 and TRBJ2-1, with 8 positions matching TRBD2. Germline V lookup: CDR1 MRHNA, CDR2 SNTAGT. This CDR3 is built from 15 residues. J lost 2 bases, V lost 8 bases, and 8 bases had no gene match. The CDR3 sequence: CASAPRGATYNEQFF. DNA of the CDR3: TGTGCCAGCGCCCCGCGGGGGGCCACCTACAATGAGCAGTTCTTC.

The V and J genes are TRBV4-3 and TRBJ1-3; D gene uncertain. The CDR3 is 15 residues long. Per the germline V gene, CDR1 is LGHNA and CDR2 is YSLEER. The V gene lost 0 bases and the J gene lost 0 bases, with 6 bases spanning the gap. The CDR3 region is CASSQELSSGNTIYF. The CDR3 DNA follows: TGCGCCAGCAGCCAAGAATTGAGCTCTGGAAACACCATATATTTT.

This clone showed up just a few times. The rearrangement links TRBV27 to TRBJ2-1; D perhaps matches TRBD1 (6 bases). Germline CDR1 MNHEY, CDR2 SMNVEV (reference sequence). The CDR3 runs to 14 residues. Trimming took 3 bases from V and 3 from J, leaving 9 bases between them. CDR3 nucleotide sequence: TGTGCCAGCAGTTTCAACAGGGACTACAATGAGCAGTTCTTC. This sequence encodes CASSFNRDYNEQFF.

The CDR3 bases are TGTGCCAGCAGCGCAGACAGGGAAGAGACCCAGTACTTC. Translating gives CASSADREETQYF. The rearrangement uses TRBV7-3 and TRBJ2-5; 7 nucleotides align to TRBD1. With V trimmed by 5 bases and J by 3 bases, 3 bases remained unmatched. The CDR3 length is 13 residues. Germline assignment: CDR1 SGHTA and CDR2 FQGTGA.

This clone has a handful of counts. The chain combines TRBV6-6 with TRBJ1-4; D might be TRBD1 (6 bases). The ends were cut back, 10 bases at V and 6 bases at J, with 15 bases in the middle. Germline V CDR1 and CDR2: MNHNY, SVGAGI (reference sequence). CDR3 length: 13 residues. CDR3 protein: CATGQNRDEKLFF. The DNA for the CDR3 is TGTGCCACCGGACAGAATAGGGATGAAAAACTGTTTTTT.

Here the CDR3 reads CASSPAAGTYEQYF. As DNA, the CDR3 is TGTGCCAGCTCACCCGCCGCAGGGACCTACGAGCAGTACTTC. V usage is TRBV18 and J usage is TRBJ2-7, with D maybe TRBD1 (5 bases). The V end lost 3 bases, the J end lost 2 bases, and 11 bases lay between the germline ends. The length of the CDR3 is 14 residues. Germline V gene data show CDR1 as KGHSH and CDR2 as LQKENI.

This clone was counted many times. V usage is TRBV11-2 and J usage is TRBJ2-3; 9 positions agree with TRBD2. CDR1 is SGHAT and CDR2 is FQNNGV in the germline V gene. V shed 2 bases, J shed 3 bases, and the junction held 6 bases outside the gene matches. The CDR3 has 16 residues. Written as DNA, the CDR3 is TGTGCCAGCAGCTTACGTCTGACTAGCGGAACAGATACGCAGTATTTT. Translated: CASSLRLTSGTDTQYF.

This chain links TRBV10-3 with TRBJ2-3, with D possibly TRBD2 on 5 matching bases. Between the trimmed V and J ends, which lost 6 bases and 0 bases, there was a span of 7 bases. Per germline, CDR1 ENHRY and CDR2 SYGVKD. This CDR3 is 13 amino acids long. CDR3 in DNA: TGTGCCATCAGCGGGGTGAGCACAGATACGCAGTATTTT. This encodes CAISGVSTDTQYF.

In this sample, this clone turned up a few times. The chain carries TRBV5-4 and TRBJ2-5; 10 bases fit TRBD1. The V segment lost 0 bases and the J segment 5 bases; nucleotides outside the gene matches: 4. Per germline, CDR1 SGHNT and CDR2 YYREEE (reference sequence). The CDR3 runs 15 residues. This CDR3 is CASSLGDRGRETQYF. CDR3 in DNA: TGTGCCAGCAGCTTGGGTGACAGGGGGCGCGAGACCCAGTACTTC.

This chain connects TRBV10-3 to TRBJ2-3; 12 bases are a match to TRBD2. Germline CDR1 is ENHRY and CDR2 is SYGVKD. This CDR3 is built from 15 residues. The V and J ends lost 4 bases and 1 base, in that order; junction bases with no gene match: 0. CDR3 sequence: CAISGTSGGTDTQYF. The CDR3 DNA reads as TGTGCCATCAGTGGGACTAGCGGGGGCACAGATACGCAGTATTTT.

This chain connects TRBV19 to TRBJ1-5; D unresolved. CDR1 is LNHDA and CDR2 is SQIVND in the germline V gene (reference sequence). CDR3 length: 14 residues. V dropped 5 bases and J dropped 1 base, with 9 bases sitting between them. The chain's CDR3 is CASSAASSNQPQHF. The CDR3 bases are TGTGCCAGTAGTGCGGCATCGAGCAATCAGCCCCAGCATTTT.

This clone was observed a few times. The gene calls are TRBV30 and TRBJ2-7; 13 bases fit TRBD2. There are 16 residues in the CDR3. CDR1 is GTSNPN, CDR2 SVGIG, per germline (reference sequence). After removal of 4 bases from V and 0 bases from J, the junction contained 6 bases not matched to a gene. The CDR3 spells CAWKRLAGGLSYEQYF. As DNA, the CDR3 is TGTGCCTGGAAGAGACTAGCGGGGGGCCTCTCCTACGAGCAGTACTTC.

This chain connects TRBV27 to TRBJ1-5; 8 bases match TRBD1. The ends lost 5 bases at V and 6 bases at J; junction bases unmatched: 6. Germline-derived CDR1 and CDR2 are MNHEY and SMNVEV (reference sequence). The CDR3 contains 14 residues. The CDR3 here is CASSPDRGGQPQHF. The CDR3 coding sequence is TGTGCCAGCAGTCCTGACAGGGGAGGTCAGCCCCAGCATTTT.

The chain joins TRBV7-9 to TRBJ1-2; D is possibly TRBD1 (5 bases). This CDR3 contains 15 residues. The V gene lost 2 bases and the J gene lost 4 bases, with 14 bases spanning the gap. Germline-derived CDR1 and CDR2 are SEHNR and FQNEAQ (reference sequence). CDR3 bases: TGTGCCAGCAGCTTAAGCCCCAGCGGGGCCTATGGCTACACCTTC. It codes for CASSLSPSGAYGYTF.

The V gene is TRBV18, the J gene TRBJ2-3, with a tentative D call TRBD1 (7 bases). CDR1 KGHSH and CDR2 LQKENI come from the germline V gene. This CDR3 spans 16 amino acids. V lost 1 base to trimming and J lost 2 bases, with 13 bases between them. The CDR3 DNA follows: TGTGCCAGCTCACCACGGCGGGACAGCCCCACAGATACGCAGTATTTT. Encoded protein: CASSPRRDSPTDTQYF. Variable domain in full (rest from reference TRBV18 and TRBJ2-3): NAGVMQNPRHLVRRRGQEARLRCSPMKGHSHVYWYRQLPEEGLKFMVYLQKENIIDESGMPKERFSAEFPKEGPSILRIQQVVRGDSAAYFCASSPRRDSPTDTQYFGPGTRLTVL.

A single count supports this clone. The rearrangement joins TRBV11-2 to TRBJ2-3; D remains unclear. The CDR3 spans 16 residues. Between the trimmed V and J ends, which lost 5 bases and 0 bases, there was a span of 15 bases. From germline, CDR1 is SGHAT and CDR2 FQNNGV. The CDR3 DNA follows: TGTGCCAGCAGCCCCCATCAAATAGTCAGCACAGATACGCAGTATTTT. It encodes CASSPHQIVSTDTQYF.